This T cell receptor beta chain is drawn from a study of blood T cell repertoires in COVID-19. Germline V gene sequence: CDR1 GTSNPN, CDR2 SVGIG (reference sequence). Trimming took 2 bases from V and 12 from J, leaving 13 bases between them. The CDR3 sequence is 11 residues long. The protocol was immunoSEQ multiplex PCR, while the TCRdb copy is restricted to in-frame clones and leaves out a portion. The repertoire holds 150,000 to 180,000 clones, with roughly 80% as singletons. Adults between about 18 and 95 years of age took part from about two dozen US areas. This clonotype originated in a man aged 45-65 years who had recovered from COVID-19. Input material: PBMCs or T cells enriched from blood (not recorded which). The V and J genes are TRBV30 and TRBJ1-1, with unresolved D. DNA of the CDR3: TGTGCCTGGAGTTTGTGGAGAGGTCCTTTCTTT. Translation gives CAWSLWRGPFF.